The T cell receptor beta chain under discussion was sequenced for a study of regulatory T cells in long-lasting Graves disease (dated by TCRdb to the early 2020s). Study-wide context: Persistent Graves' disease was defined as persistently positive TSH receptor autoantibodies together with antithyroid drug treatment for over 5 years. A total of about 35 samples underwent TCR sequencing: around 13 from persistent and around 20 from newly diagnosed Graves' disease patients. On average, persistent Graves' disease patients in the clinical cohort had been on antithyroid drugs for about 10 years. The study was registered as a clinical trial and conducted in China. Peripheral blood TCR sequencing and RNA sequencing compared persistent Graves' disease patients with newly diagnosed Graves' disease patients.

The time point label, as the study defines it: persistent/refractory GD, antithyroid drugs over 5 years with positive TRAb. For both TCR sequencing and RNA sequencing, RNA was extracted from PBMCs in TRIzol. The diagnosis of Graves' disease followed American Thyroid Association guidelines. Patients for the study were recruited at an endocrinology department in Xi'an, China. Each patient gave 9 to 10 milliliters of peripheral blood, collected in an EDTA anticoagulant tube. Ficoll Paque Plus density gradient separation was used to isolate PBMCs, and no further T cell sorting was done. RNA quality was checked with an Agilent 2100 Bioanalyzer and agarose gel, and concentration with a NanoDrop 2000. Note on this clonotype: What this receptor recognizes is not known. No much larger clone exists at a distance of one base, and base qualities are not known.

CDR1 and CDR2 were assigned from the germline V gene as SGDLS and YYNGEE. There are 14 amino acids in the CDR3, from cysteine to phenylalanine inclusive. The read is trimmed to its CDR3 DNA, 42 bases read in frame from base 1. V lost 0 bases and J lost 7 bases; the stretch between them is 13 bases long. What the authors observed across the whole study: Persistent Graves' disease patients showed lower TCR Shannon entropy and fewer highly expanded clones than newly diagnosed patients, suggesting clonal expansion. Persistent disease showed preferential use of TRBV28, TRBJ1-2 and TRBJ2-5, whereas newly diagnosed disease favored TRBV20-1 and TRBJ2-1. The authors noted that the small sample size was a limitation that may lower accuracy. Only peripheral blood was studied, because thyroid tissue, the primary lesion, was inaccessible. Only the TCR beta chain was sequenced and analyzed. Patients with persistent disease shared more public clonotypes (roughly 2,900) than newly diagnosed patients did (approximately 970).

The library was prepared using multiplex PCR. Reads for this sample came from an Illumina HiSeq 4000. TCR beta libraries were built with iRepertoire HTBI primers and Arm-PCR amplification of CDR3 regions. Gel purification was performed on PCR products prior to sequencing. On the authors' methods: Across samples, about 63 TRBV and roughly 15 TRBJ segments were identified and used for gene usage analysis of CDR3 amino acid clonotypes. Filtered high-quality paired reads were merged into contigs using COPE and FqMerger. BLAST was used to align contigs to the IMGT TRBV, TRBD and TRBJ reference genes, and CDR3 was defined following IMGT. Any clonotype with a frequency above 0.1% was classified as a highly expanded clone. Repertoire diversity was measured by Shannon entropy, and V-J evenness by the Gini coefficient. Clonotypes shared by more than one individual were considered public. TCRdb reanalyzed the raw reads on its own, using fastp at Q25 for trimming and MiXCR for clone calling, and kept in-frame beta chains. Every entry covers one CDR3 protein and lists the most common genes and DNA from its rows. The V and J calls follow TCRdb's processing rather than the paper's. This sample comprises more than 650,000 distinct CDR3 sequences, about 30% of them detected only once. The top ten constitute roughly 40% of the sample.

This receptor was identified in a female donor with Graves disease. Recombination connected TRBV9 to TRBJ1-2; no D gene call is confident. This specimen consisted of peripheral blood mononuclear cells (PBMCs), obtained when the disease was refractory, from a patient treated with antithyroid drugs. The CDR3 is CASSVAGEKSGYTF. The nucleotide sequence is TGTGCCAGCAGCGTAGCTGGGGAGAAGAGTGGCTACACCTTC. Reference TRBV9 and TRBJ1-2 proteins supply the regions before and after the CDR3; the full variable domain is: DSGVTQTPKHLITATGQRVTLRCSPRSGDLSVYWYQQSLDQGLQFLIQYYNGEERAKGNILERFSAQQFPDLHSELNLSSLELGDSALYFCASSVAGEKSGYTFGSGTRLTVV.